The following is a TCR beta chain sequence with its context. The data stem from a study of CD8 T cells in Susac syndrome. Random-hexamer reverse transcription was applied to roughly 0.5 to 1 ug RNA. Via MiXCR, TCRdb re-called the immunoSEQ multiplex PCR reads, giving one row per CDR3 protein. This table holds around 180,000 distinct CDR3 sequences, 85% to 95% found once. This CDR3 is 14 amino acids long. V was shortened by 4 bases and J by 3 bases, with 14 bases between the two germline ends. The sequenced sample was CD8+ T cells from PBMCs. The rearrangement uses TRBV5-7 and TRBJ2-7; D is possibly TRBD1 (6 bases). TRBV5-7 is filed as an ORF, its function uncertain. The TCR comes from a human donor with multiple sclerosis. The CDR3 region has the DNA TGTGCCAGCAGCCCTAGACAGGAGGACTACGAGCAGTACTTC. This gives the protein CASSPRQEDYEQYF.